The 18 T cell receptor beta chains below were found in one sample sequenced in a study of blood T cell repertoires in COVID-19. Method: immunoSEQ multiplex PCR; TCRdb's copy keeps in-frame clones and lacks some. The sample has 85,000 to 120,000 clones, 60% to 85% seen once; the top ten hold roughly 6.2%. The sample comprised peripheral blood. The receptors shown here come from a man older than 75 with COVID-19, enrolled during active disease.

The chain couples TRBV5-5 to TRBJ2-1; D uncertain. V was shortened by 0 bases and J by 2 bases, with 12 bases between the two germline ends. The CDR3 consists of 16 residues. CDR1 is SGHKS, CDR2 YYEKEE, per germline (reference sequence). CDR3 bases: TGTGCCAGCAGCTTGGCAACGGCGGTAGCCTACAATGAGCAGTTCTTC. This sequence encodes CASSLATAVAYNEQFF.

The CDR3 DNA sequence: TGTGCCAGCAGATCGGACAGGCCCGCTGCAACTGAAGCTTTCTTT. Protein product: CASRSDRPAATEAFF. The V and J genes are TRBV25-1 and TRBJ1-1, with TRBD1 matching 7 bases. The germline V gene has CDR1 MGHDK and CDR2 SYGVNS. V dropped 6 bases and J dropped 5; count of bases not matched to a gene: 12. The CDR3 loop spans 15 amino acids.

The rearrangement joins TRBV5-1 to TRBJ2-5; no firm D call. Germline CDR1 SGHRS, CDR2 YFSETQ. The CDR3 sequence is 11 residues long. The ends were cut back, 2 bases at V and 4 bases at J, with 3 bases in the middle. This chain's CDR3 is CASSFGETQYF. The CDR3 DNA reads as TGCGCCAGCAGCTTCGGAGAGACCCAGTACTTC.

The chain joins TRBV10-2 to TRBJ2-5, with 7 bases aligning to TRBD2. Unmatched junction bases numbered 9, after V lost 3 bases and J lost 5 bases. The CDR3 is made up of 15 amino acids. CDR1 is WSHSY and CDR2 is SAAADI in the germline V gene. Written as DNA, the CDR3 is TGCGCCAGCAGTGACCCGGGAGGCCCGGGGGAGACCCAGTACTTC. Its translation is CASSDPGGPGETQYF.

Concerning this clone itself: Other nucleotide sequences in the sample specify the same CDR3. This chain links TRBV5-1 with TRBJ2-5; 9 bases align to TRBD1. The CDR3 totals 15 residues. Trimming took 1 base from V and 4 from J; bases not matched to a gene: 5. CDR1 is SGHRS and CDR2 is YFSETQ in the germline V gene. The CDR3 protein is CASSLNTGGGETQYF. The CDR3, as DNA: TGCGCCAGCAGCTTGAATACAGGGGGCGGAGAGACCCAGTACTTC.

This clone was counted a single time. The chain recombines TRBV6-6 with TRBJ2-3; a possible D gene is TRBD1 (6 bases). V lost 5 bases to trimming and J lost 5 bases, with 14 bases between them. The CDR3 runs 14 residues. Germline CDR1 MNHNY, CDR2 SVGAGI (reference sequence). The CDR3 sequence is CASSSNRVGDTQYF. As DNA, the CDR3 is TGTGCCAGCAGTAGCAACAGGGTGGGAGATACGCAGTATTTT.

The chain employs TRBV5-1 and TRBJ2-1; D possibly corresponds to TRBD2 (6 bases). V was pared by 0 bases and J by 7 bases, with 11 bases between. Per the germline V gene, CDR1 is SGHRS and CDR2 is YFSETQ. The CDR3 runs to 14 residues. The CDR3 DNA reads TGCGCCAGCAGCTTGGGGGACTGGCAGAATGAGCAGTTCTTC. Amino acids: CASSLGDWQNEQFF.

The chain carries TRBV28 and TRBJ1-2; a weak D match, TRBD1 (6 bases). The CDR3 consists of 15 residues. Germline CDR1 MDHEN, CDR2 SYDVKM. Between the trimmed V and J ends, which lost 0 bases and 1 base, there was a span of 9 bases. CDR3 nucleotides: TGTGCCAGCAGTTTATGGGGCAGGGGTAACTATGGCTACACCTTC. Translation gives CASSLWGRGNYGYTF.

V usage is TRBV29-1 and J usage is TRBJ1-3; D not resolved. This CDR3 region has 17 residues. Trimming took 4 bases from V and 0 from J, leaving 19 bases between them. Germline CDR1 reads SQVTM; CDR2 reads ANQGSEA. CDR3 loop: CSVATPGALTSGNTIYF. The CDR3 coding sequence is TGCAGCGTTGCAACCCCGGGAGCCCTGACCTCTGGAAACACCATATATTTT.

As concerns this clone: One junction end does not reproduce the germline sequence, and a read error may be involved. This chain connects TRBV7-7 to TRBJ2-7, with D perhaps matching TRBD2 (6 bases). Looked up from germline, CDR1 is SSHAT and CDR2 is FNYEAQ (reference sequence). CDR3 size: 14 residues. The CDR3 DNA is TGTGCTAGCAGCTTTGACCCCACTAGCAGCGAGCAGTACTTC. Amino acid sequence: CASSFDPTSSEQYF. Full variable domain (remainder filled in from reference TRBV7-7 and TRBJ2-7): GAGVSQSPRYKVTKRGQDVTLRCDPISSHATLYWYQQALGQGPEFLTYFNYEAQPDKSGLPSDRFSAERPEGSISTLTIQRTEQRDSAMYRCASSFDPTSSEQYFGPGTRLTVT.

This chain's CDR3 is CASSLLTQTNTEAFF. DNA for the CDR3: TGTGCCAGCAGTTTATTGACCCAGACAAACACTGAAGCTTTCTTT. The V gene is TRBV28, the J gene TRBJ1-1; D remains unclear. The CDR3 runs 15 residues. The V gene lost 1 base and the J gene lost 2 bases, with 11 bases spanning the gap. The V gene's germline CDR1 is MDHEN and CDR2 SYDVKM.

V usage is TRBV9 and J usage is TRBJ2-3; TRBD1 is a possible D gene (6 bases). There are 18 residues in the CDR3. CDR1 and CDR2 from the germline V gene are SGDLS and YYNGEE. Between the trimmed V and J ends, which lost 3 bases and 2 bases, there was a span of 22 bases. The CDR3 loop reads CASSAEGPRTGSTDTQYF. DNA for the CDR3: TGTGCCAGCAGCGCCGAGGGTCCCCGAACAGGGTCCACAGATACGCAGTATTTT.

The gene calls are TRBV5-6 and TRBJ1-4; TRBD1 agrees at 7 bases. V lost 1 base and J lost 4; bases outside the gene matches: 10. Germline V gene lookup returns CDR1 SGHDT and CDR2 YYEEEE. The CDR3 length is 17 residues. The CDR3 sequence: CASSLTPGTAVNEKLFF. The CDR3 DNA reads as TGTGCCAGCAGCTTGACCCCGGGGACAGCAGTTAATGAAAAACTGTTTTTT.

The chain links TRBV15 to TRBJ1-4, with D possibly TRBD1 on 5 matching bases. Per the germline V gene, CDR1 is LNHNV and CDR2 is YYDKDF (reference sequence). The V and J ends lost 0 bases and 3 bases respectively, with 20 bases between them. The length of the CDR3 is 19 residues. The CDR3 loop is CATSREGGLGTSANEKLFF. The CDR3 region has the DNA TGTGCCACCAGCAGAGAGGGGGGTTTGGGGACTAGCGCTAATGAAAAACTGTTTTTT.

Regarding this clone: This specimen includes other DNA sequences encoding the same CDR3. The chain employs TRBV5-1 and TRBJ2-7; a weak D match, TRBD1 (5 bases). Trimming removed 0 bases at V and 2 bases at J, with 9 bases between. The CDR3 loop spans 14 amino acids. Per the germline V gene, CDR1 is SGHRS and CDR2 is YFSETQ. The CDR3 DNA follows: TGCGCCAGCAGCTTGGGGCAGGGTGCCTACGAGCAGTACTTC. It is translated as CASSLGQGAYEQYF.

This clone occurred a few times. This sequence joins TRBV6-1 and TRBJ2-5, with 7 bases aligning to TRBD1. This CDR3 has 14 residues. Germline V gene sequence: CDR1 MNHNS, CDR2 SASEGT. V lost 1 base to trimming and J lost 5 bases; unmatched junction nucleotides: 4. CDR3 DNA: TGTGCCAGCAGTGAAGGACAGGGATGGGAGACCCAGTACTTC. Translated: CASSEGQGWETQYF.

This clone was detected a few times. The V call is TRBV19, the J call TRBJ2-3; D remains unclear. The length of the CDR3 is 13 residues. Germline CDR1 and CDR2: LNHDA and SQIVND (reference sequence). Trimming stripped 0 bases from V and 2 bases from J, with 3 bases between. The CDR3 region is CASSIELTDTQYF. The CDR3 DNA reads TGTGCCAGTAGTATAGAACTCACAGATACGCAGTATTTT.

V usage is TRBV27 and J usage is TRBJ1-5; 7 positions match TRBD1. CDR1 and CDR2 from the germline V gene are MNHEY and SMNVEV (reference sequence). The CDR3 is made up of 15 amino acids. Trimming at V came to 6 bases and at J to 2 bases, leaving 7 bases not matched to a gene. The DNA for the CDR3 is TGTGCCAGCAGACCGACAGGGTTTGGCAATCAGCCCCAGCATTTT. This gives the protein CASRPTGFGNQPQHF.